The 7 T cell receptor beta chains below were found in one sample sequenced in a study of T cell responses to AZD1222 COVID-19 vaccine. Using immunoSEQ multiplex PCR, the repertoire was profiled, and TCRdb retains in-frame clones only, with some absent. Of 95,000 to 100,000 clones listed, approximately 92% are singletons. The sample consisted of peripheral blood, taken on day 0 of AZD1222 vaccination. The receptors were sampled from an adult in good health.

The J gene is TRBJ1-1, the V gene TRBV27; 8 bases are a match to TRBD1. J was trimmed by 1 base and V by 5 bases; bases with no gene match: 6. The V gene's germline CDR1 is MNHEY and CDR2 SMNVEV (reference sequence). The CDR3 covers 15 residues. CDR3 sequence (DNA): TGTGCCAGCAGTCAGAACGGGACAGGGAACACTGAAGCTTTCTTT. Protein: CASSQNGTGNTEAFF.

This rearrangement joins TRBV6-4 to TRBJ1-6; no clear D. CDR3 length: 13 amino acids. V was trimmed by 4 bases and J by 1 base, leaving 2 bases between them. Germline V CDR1 and CDR2: MRHNA, SNTAGT. The CDR3 loop reads CASSVSYNSPLHF. The CDR3, as DNA: TGTGCCAGCAGTGTATCCTATAATTCACCCCTCCACTTT.

The CDR3 bases are TGTGCCAGCAGCTTAGGTGTAACCCACACAGATACGCAGTATTTT. Its translation: CASSLGVTHTDTQYF. J is TRBJ2-3 and V is TRBV11-2; D is uncertain. V was cut by 1 base and J by 2 bases, with 10 bases left in between. The CDR3 totals 15 residues. Germline V gene sequence: CDR1 SGHAT, CDR2 FQNNGV. Full variable domain (missing parts from reference TRBV11-2 and TRBJ2-3): EAGVAQSPRYKIIEKRQSVAFWCNPISGHATLYWYQQILGQGPKLLIQFQNNGVVDDSQLPKDRFSAERLKGVDSTLKIQPAKLEDSAVYLCASSLGVTHTDTQYFGPGTRLTVL.

The rearrangement joins TRBV29-1 to TRBJ2-7; TRBD1 aligns across 9 bases. Germline CDR1 SQVTM, CDR2 ANQGSEA. The V and J ends lost 5 bases and 3 bases, in that order; junction bases with no gene match: 11. CDR3 length: 15 amino acids. DNA for the CDR3: TGCAGCGTTCTGCATCGGGGACAGGGAAGCTACGAGCAGTACTTC. Its protein product is CSVLHRGQGSYEQYF.

The chain couples TRBV2 to TRBJ2-7; tentatively, D is TRBD1 or TRBD2 (5 bases each). CDR3 size: 13 residues. Germline-derived CDR1 and CDR2 are SNHLY and FYNNEI. V shed 6 bases and J shed 3 bases, with 12 bases lying between them. In DNA form, the CDR3 reads TGTGCCAGCAGGGGGGACGGGTTCTACGAGCAGTACTTC. It is translated as CASRGDGFYEQYF.

The CDR3 region is CASSLSKGFDTEAFF. Written as DNA, the CDR3 is TGTGCCAGCAGCTTAAGTAAGGGGTTCGACACTGAAGCTTTCTTT. V gene TRBV7-2 combines with J gene TRBJ1-1; possible D gene TRBD1, 5 bases. This CDR3 is 15 amino acids long. Trimming pared 2 bases from V and 3 bases from J, leaving 13 bases between. In germline, CDR1 is SGHTA, CDR2 FQGNSA. Using reference TRBV7-2 and TRBJ1-1 for the parts outside the CDR3, the full variable domain is GAGVSQSPSNKVTEKGKDVELRCDPISGHTALYWYRQSLGQGLEFLIYFQGNSAPDKSGLPSDRFSAERTGGSVSTLTIQRTQQEDSAVYLCASSLSKGFDTEAFFGQGTRLTVV.

The V gene is TRBV7-2, the J gene TRBJ1-3; TRBD1 is a possible D gene (6 bases). V was clipped by 0 bases and J by 10 bases, with 13 bases between them. Germline values: CDR1 SGHTA, CDR2 FQGNSA. This CDR3 region has 14 residues. CDR3 coding DNA: TGTGCCAGCAGCTTAGCGCGTCAAGGGGGTACCATATATTTT. As protein: CASSLARQGGTIYF.